A selection of T cell receptor beta chains follows, all from one sample in a study of regulatory T cells in long-lasting Graves disease. MiXCR was run by TCRdb on the multiplex PCR reads, yielding one entry per CDR3 protein. This table holds about 420,000 distinct CDR3 sequences, roughly 15% found once. These records were also assigned to another study, of T cells in Graves' hyperthyroidism and ophthalmopathy.

The specimen was peripheral blood mononuclear cells (PBMCs), collected at new diagnosis, from a patient treated with antithyroid drugs. Receptors originate from a woman aged 18-29 years with Graves disease. Both conserved end residues are part of each CDR3. D genes are given only for firm matches. Some rows have no size entry. The others give once, few or many, or a class for an expanded clone.

clone_size: few; j_call: TRBJ2-1; d_call: TRBD2; v_call: TRBV11-2; cdr3_nt: TGTGCCAGCAGCCAACTCGGGAGGGCCAATGAGCAGTTCTTC; cdr3_aa: CASSQLGRANEQFF
clone_size: few; j_call: TRBJ1-1; d_call: -; v_call: TRBV10-3; cdr3_nt: TGTGCCATCATGGGCCTCGGGAACACTGAAGCTTTCTTT; cdr3_aa: CAIMGLGNTEAFF
clone_size: -; j_call: TRBJ1-4; d_call: -; v_call: TRBV9; cdr3_nt: TGTGCCAGCAGCGTAGAGGCAGACTTCGAAAAACTGTTTTTT; cdr3_aa: CASSVEADFEKLFF
clone_size: few; j_call: TRBJ2-1; d_call: -; v_call: TRBV7-9; cdr3_nt: TGTGCCAGCAGCTCTAGAATTGAGCAGTTCTTC; cdr3_aa: CASSSRIEQFF
clone_size: once; j_call: TRBJ2-1; d_call: -; v_call: TRBV6-1; cdr3_nt: TGTGCCAGCAATTCCGAGACAGGAGACAATGAGCAGTTCTTC; cdr3_aa: CASNSETGDNEQFF
clone_size: many; j_call: TRBJ2-7; d_call: -; v_call: TRBV5-1; cdr3_nt: TGCGCCAGCAGCTCTTCTGCCACCCTCTACGAGCAGTACTTC; cdr3_aa: CASSSSATLYEQYF
clone_size: -; j_call: TRBJ2-1; d_call: TRBD2; v_call: TRBV6-1; cdr3_nt: TGTGCCAGCATGGCGGGACTAGCGATTGATGAGCAGTTCTTC; cdr3_aa: CASMAGLAIDEQFF
clone_size: many; j_call: TRBJ2-3; d_call: -; v_call: TRBV27; cdr3_nt: TGTGCCAGCAGTTTATGGGGGAGCCTTGAAGATACGCAGTATTTT; cdr3_aa: CASSLWGSLEDTQYF
clone_size: -; j_call: TRBJ2-4; d_call: -; v_call: TRBV3-1; cdr3_nt: TGTGCCAGCAGACACCAGGGGGGGTCGCGCGCCATTCAGTACTTC; cdr3_aa: CASRHQGGSRAIQYF
clone_size: -; j_call: TRBJ2-1; d_call: -; v_call: TRBV3-2; cdr3_nt: TGTGCCAGCAGCCAAGAAAGGGCCCAATCGACTAGCGGGAGGAATGAGCAGTTCTTC; cdr3_aa: CASSQERAQSTSGRNEQFF
clone_size: few; j_call: TRBJ1-6; d_call: TRBD1; v_call: TRBV6-1; cdr3_nt: TGTGCCAGCAGTGATCCCGGACAGGGGAAACATTCACCCCTCCACTTT; cdr3_aa: CASSDPGQGKHSPLHF
clone_size: -; j_call: TRBJ1-1; d_call: -; v_call: TRBV19; cdr3_nt: TGTGCCAGTAGTGCCCAGTCTATCACTGAAGCTTTCTTT; cdr3_aa: CASSAQSITEAFF
clone_size: -; j_call: TRBJ2-7; d_call: TRBD2; v_call: TRBV29-1; cdr3_nt: TGCAGCGTTGAAGATCCGTACGGGGGGGAGTCCTACGAGCAGTACTTC; cdr3_aa: CSVEDPYGGESYEQYF
clone_size: many; j_call: TRBJ1-2; d_call: -; v_call: TRBV5-5; cdr3_nt: TGTGCCAGCAGCTACGACCAGTGGGGCTACACCTTC; cdr3_aa: CASSYDQWGYTF
clone_size: many; j_call: TRBJ2-1; d_call: -; v_call: TRBV28; cdr3_nt: TGTGCCAGCAGTTTATTAGGGTTTCGGGACAATGAGCAGTTCTTC; cdr3_aa: CASSLLGFRDNEQFF
clone_size: -; j_call: TRBJ2-7; d_call: TRBD1; v_call: TRBV12-3/TRBV12-4; cdr3_nt: TGTGCCAGTAGTCCAGGACAGGGGAACAACGAGCAGTACTTC; cdr3_aa: CASSPGQGNNEQYF
clone_size: many; j_call: TRBJ2-3; d_call: -; v_call: TRBV6-5; cdr3_nt: TGTGCCAGCAGTTACCCCGGTACCCGCTGGGATACAGATACGCAGTATTTT; cdr3_aa: CASSYPGTRWDTDTQYF
clone_size: many; j_call: TRBJ2-7; d_call: -; v_call: TRBV28; cdr3_nt: TGTGCCAGCAGTATACGGGGGCCCTACGAGCAGTACTTC; cdr3_aa: CASSIRGPYEQYF
clone_size: few; j_call: TRBJ2-3; d_call: -; v_call: TRBV29-1; cdr3_nt: TGCAGCGTTGTAGGCAGGGCGACAGATACGCAGTATTTT; cdr3_aa: CSVVGRATDTQYF
clone_size: -; j_call: TRBJ1-1; d_call: -; v_call: TRBV5-1; cdr3_nt: TGCGCCAGCAGCTTGGTGGAGGGATTGAACACTGAAGCTTTCTTT; cdr3_aa: CASSLVEGLNTEAFF
clone_size: -; j_call: TRBJ2-1; d_call: TRBD2; v_call: TRBV13; cdr3_nt: TGTGCCAGCAAAGTGGGACTAGGAGGTTCCAATGAGCAGTTCTTC; cdr3_aa: CASKVGLGGSNEQFF
clone_size: -; j_call: TRBJ2-1; d_call: TRBD2; v_call: TRBV12-3/TRBV12-4; cdr3_nt: TGTGCCAGCAGTTTAATTCTCCGGGCTTTAGCGGGAGGGTACAATGAGCAGTTCTTC; cdr3_aa: CASSLILRALAGGYNEQFF
clone_size: -; j_call: TRBJ2-7; d_call: TRBD1; v_call: TRBV6-1; cdr3_nt: TGTGCCAGCGAGGGACAGGCCGACGAGCAGTACTTC; cdr3_aa: CASEGQADEQYF
clone_size: -; j_call: TRBJ2-1; d_call: -; v_call: TRBV7-3; cdr3_nt: TGTGCCAGCAGCTTAACGCGGGGTACCCTGGGGGATGAGCAGTTCTTC; cdr3_aa: CASSLTRGTLGDEQFF
clone_size: few; j_call: TRBJ2-7; d_call: -; v_call: TRBV19; cdr3_nt: TGTGCCAGTAGTACCGGCAGAGGACAGCCCTACGAGCAGTACTTC; cdr3_aa: CASSTGRGQPYEQYF
clone_size: few; j_call: TRBJ2-7; d_call: TRBD1; v_call: TRBV7-8; cdr3_nt: TGTGCCAGCAGCTTATTACGAGGGGGCATCGGCGAGCAGTACTTC; cdr3_aa: CASSLLRGGIGEQYF
clone_size: few; j_call: TRBJ2-6; d_call: -; v_call: TRBV28; cdr3_nt: TGTGCCAGCAGTCCCCAAGCCGGGGCCAACGTCCTGACTTTC; cdr3_aa: CASSPQAGANVLTF
clone_size: many; j_call: TRBJ1-4; d_call: -; v_call: TRBV20-1; cdr3_nt: TGCAGTGCTAGACTGATTAATGAAAAACTGTTTTTT; cdr3_aa: CSARLINEKLFF
clone_size: few; j_call: TRBJ1-2; d_call: -; v_call: TRBV6-1; cdr3_nt: TGTGCCAGCAGTGAATCCAGGGGCTATGGCTACACCTTC; cdr3_aa: CASSESRGYGYTF
clone_size: many; j_call: TRBJ2-7; d_call: TRBD1; v_call: TRBV2; cdr3_nt: TGTGCCAGCAGTGGGACAGGGGATCCTTACGAGCAGTACTTC; cdr3_aa: CASSGTGDPYEQYF
clone_size: many; j_call: TRBJ1-2; d_call: -; v_call: TRBV18; cdr3_nt: TGTGCCAGCTCACCACCGGGGGCCGATGGCTACACCTTC; cdr3_aa: CASSPPGADGYTF
clone_size: few; j_call: TRBJ2-2; d_call: TRBD2; v_call: TRBV24-1; cdr3_nt: TGTGCCACAAAAGCGGGAGCTACGAACACCGGGGAGCTGTTTTTT; cdr3_aa: CATKAGATNTGELFF
clone_size: few; j_call: TRBJ2-4; d_call: TRBD1; v_call: TRBV30; cdr3_nt: TGTGCCTGGAGCAAACTACAGGGGGACATTCAGTACTTC; cdr3_aa: CAWSKLQGDIQYF
clone_size: -; j_call: TRBJ2-7; d_call: -; v_call: TRBV2; cdr3_nt: TGTGCCAGCAGACGAGACACCTACGAGCAGTACTTC; cdr3_aa: CASRRDTYEQYF
clone_size: many; j_call: TRBJ2-3; d_call: -; v_call: TRBV7-9; cdr3_nt: TGTGCCAGCAGACTTCCCGCGACAGATACGCAGTATTTT; cdr3_aa: CASRLPATDTQYF
clone_size: once; j_call: TRBJ2-3; d_call: -; v_call: TRBV6-2/TRBV6-3; cdr3_nt: TGTGCCAGCAGGAGGAAAAGGGGAGGATCAGATACGCAGTATTTT; cdr3_aa: CASRRKRGGSDTQYF
clone_size: few; j_call: TRBJ1-1; d_call: TRBD1; v_call: TRBV20-1; cdr3_nt: TGCAGTGCTAGAGATAGGGCCAGGGGGCTTTTGAACACTGAAGCTTTCTTT; cdr3_aa: CSARDRARGLLNTEAFF